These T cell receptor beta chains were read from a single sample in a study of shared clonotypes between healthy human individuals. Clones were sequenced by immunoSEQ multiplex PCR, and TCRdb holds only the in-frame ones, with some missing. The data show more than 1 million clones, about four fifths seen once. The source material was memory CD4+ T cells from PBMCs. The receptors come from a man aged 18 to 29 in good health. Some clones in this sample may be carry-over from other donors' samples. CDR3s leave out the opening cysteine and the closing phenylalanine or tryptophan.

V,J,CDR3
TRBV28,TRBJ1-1,ASSPLGQAGRWNTEAF
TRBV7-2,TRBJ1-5,ASSPDRLPNQPQH
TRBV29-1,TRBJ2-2,SGGGVTGELF
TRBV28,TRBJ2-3,ASRGGTGEHDTQY
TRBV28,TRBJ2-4,ASRVLAKNIQY
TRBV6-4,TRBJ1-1,ASSAPGTQEGEAF
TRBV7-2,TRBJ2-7,ASSFLVGEQY
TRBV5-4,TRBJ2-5,ASSWEKETQY
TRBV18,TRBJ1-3,ASSPQGTAGNTIH
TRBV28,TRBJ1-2,ASSLGLPGRYT
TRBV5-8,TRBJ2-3,ASIRWWSTDTQY
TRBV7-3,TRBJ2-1,ASSLTEIRINEQF
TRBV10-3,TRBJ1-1,AISPGGRTEAF
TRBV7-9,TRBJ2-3,ASSLASGPIDTQY
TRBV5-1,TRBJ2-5,ASSLDMGDRAQY
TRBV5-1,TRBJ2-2,ASSGLPSGPGAGELF
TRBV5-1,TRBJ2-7,ASSGDYEQY
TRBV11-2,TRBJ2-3,ASSKPGPYTDTQY
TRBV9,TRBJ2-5,AGTKGETQY
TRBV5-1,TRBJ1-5,ASSLAGGGGQPQH
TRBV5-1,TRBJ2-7,ASSLASGTRYYEQY
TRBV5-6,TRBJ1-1,ASSVTGEAEAF
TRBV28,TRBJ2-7,ASRPGQGDEQY
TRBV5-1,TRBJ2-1,ASSPENEQF
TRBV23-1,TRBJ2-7,ASSHGVLYEQY
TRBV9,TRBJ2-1,ASSLNSGKTNEQF
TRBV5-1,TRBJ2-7,ASSLRTGAYEQY
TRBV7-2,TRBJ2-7,ASSLGQRYEQY
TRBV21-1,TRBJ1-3,ASSIVVSSGNTIY
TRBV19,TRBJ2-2,ASSISGSPGTGELF
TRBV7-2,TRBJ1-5,ASSLGQGPNQPQH
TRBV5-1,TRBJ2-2,ASSSGTAPQGYTGELF
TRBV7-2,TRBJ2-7,ASSLVYGIDYEQY
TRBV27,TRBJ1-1,ASSSPRGGPGLNTEAF
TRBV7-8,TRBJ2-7,ASSSRSFSYEQY
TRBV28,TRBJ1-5,ASSIRVAGHSNQPQH
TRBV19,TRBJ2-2,ASSQTGAGGTGELF
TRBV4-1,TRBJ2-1,ASSRPFRDKAHNEQF
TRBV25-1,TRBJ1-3,ATLSGAGNTIY
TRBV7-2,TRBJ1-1,ASRREMNTEAF
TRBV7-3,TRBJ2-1,ASSLRSSISGRFVGNNEQF
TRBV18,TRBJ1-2,ASSPPGRQGSGYT
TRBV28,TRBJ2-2,AWGSRNTGELF
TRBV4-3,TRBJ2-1,ASSRNLGQNSEQF
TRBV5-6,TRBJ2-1,ASVGWGKQSYNEQF
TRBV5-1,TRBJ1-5,ASSLGQGDQPQH
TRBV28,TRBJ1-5,ASDRQGNQPQH
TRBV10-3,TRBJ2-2,AIQAGLAMTGELF
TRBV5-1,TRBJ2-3,ASSWGLEADTQY
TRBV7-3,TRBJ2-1,ASSPVASSYNEQF
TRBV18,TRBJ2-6,ASSPGTPSSGANVLT
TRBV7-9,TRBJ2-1,ASSRESNEQF
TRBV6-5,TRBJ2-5,ASSYRGQTQY
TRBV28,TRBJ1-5,ASRQGADQPQH
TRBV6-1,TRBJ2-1,ASSGSSRISYNEQF
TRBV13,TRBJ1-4,ASSRQGAAWGGEKLF
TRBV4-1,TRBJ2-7,ASSRLWEQY
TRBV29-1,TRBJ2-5,SVEGPGGGETQY
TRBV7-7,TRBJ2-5,ASSLGAVSGETQY